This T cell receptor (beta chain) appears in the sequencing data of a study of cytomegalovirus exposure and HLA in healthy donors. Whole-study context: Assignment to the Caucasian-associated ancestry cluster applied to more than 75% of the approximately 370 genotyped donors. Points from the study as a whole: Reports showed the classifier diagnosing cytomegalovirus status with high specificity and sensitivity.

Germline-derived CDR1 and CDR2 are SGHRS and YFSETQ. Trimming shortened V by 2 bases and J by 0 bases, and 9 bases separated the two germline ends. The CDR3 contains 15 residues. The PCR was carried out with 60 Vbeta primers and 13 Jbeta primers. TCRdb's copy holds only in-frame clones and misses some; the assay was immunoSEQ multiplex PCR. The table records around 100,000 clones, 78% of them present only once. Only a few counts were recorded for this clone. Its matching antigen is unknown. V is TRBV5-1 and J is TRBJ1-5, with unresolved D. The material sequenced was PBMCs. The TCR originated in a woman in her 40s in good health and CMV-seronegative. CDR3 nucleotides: TGCGCCAGCAGCTTAACGGGGTATAGCAATCAGCCCCAGCATTTT. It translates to CASSLTGYSNQPQHF.